A single sample is the source of the 18 T cell receptor beta chains below, sequenced in a study of memory CD4+ T cells and cytomegalovirus serostatus. The sort gate was single viable CD3+CD4+CD8-CD45RO+ cells for memory CD4+ T cells. Only in-frame clones appear in the TCRdb table, and some are missing; sequencing was by immunoSEQ multiplex PCR. Of more than 40,000 clones in the sample, 76% were seen once. The sample consisted of memory CD4+ T cells from blood. The receptors were gathered from an adult in good health and CMV-seronegative.

Here the CDR3 DNA reads TGTGCCTGGAGTCCCGGCAATTCACCCCTCCACTTT. The encoded protein is CAWSPGNSPLHF. J is TRBJ1-6 and V is TRBV30, with D uncertain. The V and J ends lost 2 bases and 7 bases respectively, with 6 bases between them. Germline V gene sequence: CDR1 GTSNPN, CDR2 SVGIG (reference sequence). The CDR3 length is 12 residues.

The chain recombines TRBV27 with TRBJ2-6; possibly TRBD2 for D (5 bases). Trimming stripped 5 bases from V and 0 bases from J, with 8 bases between. The CDR3 runs 15 residues. CDR1 MNHEY and CDR2 SMNVEV come from the germline V gene (reference sequence). The CDR3 coding sequence is TGTGCCAGCAGTCCACGGGGCTCTGGGGCCAACGTCCTGACTTTC. Amino acid sequence: CASSPRGSGANVLTF.

This clone is medium-sized within its sample. The gene calls are TRBV2 and TRBJ2-7, with D possibly being TRBD2 (7 bases). This CDR3 spans 13 amino acids. Germline CDR1 reads SNHLY; CDR2 reads FYNNEI. Trimming shortened V by 7 bases and J by 6 bases, and 16 bases separated the two germline ends. The CDR3, as DNA: TGTGCCAGCACCCGGGGGGCAAGGGGCGAGCAGTACTTC. Residues: CASTRGARGEQYF. Full variable domain (remainder filled in from reference TRBV2 and TRBJ2-7): EPEVTQTPSHQVTQMGQEVILRCVPISNHLYFYWYRQILGQKVEFLVSFYNNEISEKSEIFDDQFSVERPDGSNFTLKIRSTKLEDSAMYFCASTRGARGEQYFGPGTRLTVT.

The V and J genes are TRBV19 and TRBJ1-1, with unresolved D. The CDR3 length is 18 residues. Germline loops: CDR1 LNHDA, CDR2 SQIVND (reference sequence). V gave up 7 bases and J gave up 3 bases, with 27 bases separating them. CDR3 in amino acids: CASTNPSGRFGFDTEAFF. The CDR3 nucleotides are TGTGCCAGTACCAACCCCTCTGGACGTTTTGGATTTGACACTGAAGCTTTCTTT.

The chain uses TRBV30 and TRBJ2-1; possibly TRBD2 for D (5 bases). Germline CDR1 and CDR2: GTSNPN and SVGIG (reference sequence). V lost 0 bases, J lost 4 bases, and 13 bases lay in between. The CDR3 spans 15 residues. CDR3 DNA sequence: TGTGCCTGGAGTGTACGGAGGCCGTGGTACAATGAGCAGTTCTTC. As protein: CAWSVRRPWYNEQFF.

V is TRBV4-3 and J is TRBJ2-1; maybe TRBD1 (6 bases). The germline gives CDR1 LGHNA, CDR2 YSLEER. The germline V and J ends were trimmed by 0 bases and 0 bases, with 9 bases remaining between them. CDR3 size: 16 residues. In DNA form, the CDR3 reads TGCGCCAGCAGCCAAGACCCGACAGGCTCCTACAATGAGCAGTTCTTC. Protein product: CASSQDPTGSYNEQFF.

The V gene is TRBV15, the J gene TRBJ2-7; TRBD1 agrees at 8 bases. The germline gives CDR1 LNHNV, CDR2 YYDKDF (reference sequence). V was clipped by 5 bases and J by 1 base; unmatched bases: 7. The CDR3 has 15 amino acids. The CDR3 nucleotides read TGTGCCACCAGCTATAGTACAGGGGGTTCCTACGAGCAGTACTTC. Translation: CATSYSTGGSYEQYF.

The V gene is TRBV29-1, the J gene TRBJ2-3, with D possibly TRBD1 on 6 matching bases. This CDR3 region has 13 residues. The V gene's germline CDR1 is SQVTM and CDR2 ANQGSEA. V was pared by 4 bases and J by 6 bases, with 14 bases between. The DNA of the CDR3 is TGCAGCGTTGCCACAGGGCCTCCTGATACGCAGTATTTT. Protein: CSVATGPPDTQYF.

The V gene is TRBV11-2, the J gene TRBJ2-1; 13 positions match TRBD2. Germline CDR1 and CDR2: SGHAT and FQNNGV. CDR3 length: 16 amino acids. The ends lost 5 bases at V and 8 bases at J; junction bases unmatched: 9. CDR3 in amino acids: CASSVLAGGGMDEQFF. CDR3 DNA: TGTGCCAGCAGCGTACTAGCGGGAGGGGGAATGGATGAGCAGTTCTTC.

The chain has TRBV25-1 and TRBJ2-5; D is perhaps TRBD1 or TRBD2 (5 bases each). CDR1 and CDR2 (germline): MGHDK, SYGVNS. The V end was cut by 3 bases, the J end by 6 bases, with 14 bases between. The CDR3 is 14 residues long. CDR3 sequence reads: CASSDGARRKTQYF. Written as DNA, the CDR3 is TGTGCCAGCAGTGACGGGGCCCGGAGGAAGACCCAGTACTTC.

The chain has TRBV27 and TRBJ1-1; no reliable D call. V lost 6 bases and J 2 bases, leaving 4 bases between the germline ends. The CDR3 contains 11 residues. The germline CDR1 and CDR2 sequences are MNHEY and SMNVEV (reference sequence). The CDR3 region has the DNA TGTGCCAGCAGAACCAACACTGAAGCTTTCTTT. Its protein is CASRTNTEAFF.

The V and J genes are TRBV14 and TRBJ2-7, with D unresolved. This CDR3 spans 15 amino acids. Between the trimmed V and J ends, which lost 4 bases and 0 bases, there was a span of 13 bases. Looked up from germline, CDR1 is SGHDN and CDR2 is FVKESK. The CDR3 loop is CASSPRWSSSYEQYF. DNA of the CDR3: TGTGCCAGCAGCCCGCGGTGGAGCTCCTCCTACGAGCAGTACTTC.

V is TRBV15 and J is TRBJ2-1, with D possibly being TRBD2 (6 bases). Germline assignment: CDR1 LNHNV and CDR2 YYDKDF (reference sequence). V gave up 1 base and J gave up 0 bases, with 7 bases separating them. The CDR3 is 15 residues long. CDR3 in amino acids: CATSRAGSSYNEQFF. The DNA for the CDR3 is TGTGCCACCAGCAGAGCCGGGAGCTCCTACAATGAGCAGTTCTTC.

V and J are TRBV19 and TRBJ2-7, with a possible D match to TRBD1 (6 bases). Between the trimmed V and J ends, which lost 1 base and 2 bases, there was a span of 12 bases. This CDR3 comprises 15 residues. Germline CDR1 and CDR2: LNHDA and SQIVND (reference sequence). CDR3 protein: CASSIARDIAYEQYF. Written as DNA, the CDR3 is TGTGCCAGTAGTATAGCCCGGGACATCGCCTACGAGCAGTACTTC.

The V and J genes are TRBV19 and TRBJ2-5; the match to TRBD1 covers 7 bases. The trim removed 5 bases at V and 2 bases at J, leaving 5 bases unmatched. The CDR3 extends over 14 amino acids. The germline V gene has CDR1 LNHDA and CDR2 SQIVND (reference sequence). The CDR3 coding sequence is TGTGCCAGTAGTCTCGGGACAGCTCAAGAGACCCAGTACTTC. It specifies CASSLGTAQETQYF.

This sequence joins TRBV18 and TRBJ1-4; 7 bases are a match to TRBD1. This CDR3 region has 15 residues. With V trimmed by 4 bases and J by 5 bases, 7 bases remained unmatched. Germline-derived CDR1 and CDR2 are KGHSH and LQKENI. CDR3 loop: CASSQTQGVNEKLFF. The CDR3 nucleotides read TGTGCCAGCTCACAGACCCAGGGGGTCAATGAAAAACTGTTTTTT.

This clone has a handful of counts. The gene calls are TRBV9 and TRBJ2-5, with D possibly TRBD2 on 5 matching bases. The CDR3 is 15 residues long. Deletions cut 2 bases from V and 4 bases from J, with 15 bases between. Germline V CDR1 and CDR2: SGDLS, YYNGEE. CDR3 amino acids: CASSVIDGLGETQYF. The DNA of the CDR3 is TGTGCCAGCAGCGTGATCGATGGACTCGGAGAGACCCAGTACTTC.

The CDR3 DNA sequence: TGCGCCAGCAGCTTGGGCGGGGAGGCCTACGAGCAGTACTTC. Translating it yields CASSLGGEAYEQYF. V and J are TRBV5-1 and TRBJ2-7, with D perhaps matching TRBD2 (6 bases). This CDR3 region has 14 residues. The germline V and J ends were trimmed by 0 bases and 2 bases, with 9 bases remaining between them. CDR1 is SGHRS, CDR2 YFSETQ, per germline.